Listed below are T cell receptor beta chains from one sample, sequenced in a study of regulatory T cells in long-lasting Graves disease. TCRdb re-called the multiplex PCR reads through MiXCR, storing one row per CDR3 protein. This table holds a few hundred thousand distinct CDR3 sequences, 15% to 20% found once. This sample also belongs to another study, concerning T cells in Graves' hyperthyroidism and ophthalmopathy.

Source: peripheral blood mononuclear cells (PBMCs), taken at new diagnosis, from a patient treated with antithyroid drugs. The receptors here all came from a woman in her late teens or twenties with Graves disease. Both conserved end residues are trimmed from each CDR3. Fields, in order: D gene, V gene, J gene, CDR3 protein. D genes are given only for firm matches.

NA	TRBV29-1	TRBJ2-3	SVVATDTQY
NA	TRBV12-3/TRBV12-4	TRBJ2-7	ASSFLATYEQY
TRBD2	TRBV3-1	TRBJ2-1	ASSFEAGDAYNEQF
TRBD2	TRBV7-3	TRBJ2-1	ASSARGSGTSGRNGEQF
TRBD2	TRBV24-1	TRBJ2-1	ATSDYISGFNEQF
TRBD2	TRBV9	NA	ASSVAWGGQETQY
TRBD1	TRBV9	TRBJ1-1	ASSVGTGGENTEAF
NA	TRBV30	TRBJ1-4	AWSVLHEELF
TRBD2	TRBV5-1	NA	ASSSGAGERTETQY
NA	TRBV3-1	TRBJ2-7	ASSQGTGRDYEQY
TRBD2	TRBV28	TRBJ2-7	ASSSPLAAFYEQY
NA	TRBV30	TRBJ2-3	AWEEGSTDTQY
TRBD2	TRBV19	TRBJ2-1	ASSVPGGYNEQF
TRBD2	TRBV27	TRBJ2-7	ASSFSGREGEQY
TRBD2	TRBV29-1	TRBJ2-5	SVTQGGEGETQY
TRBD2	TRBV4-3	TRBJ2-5	ASSQGGLATPPTQY
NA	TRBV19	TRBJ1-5	ASSETRGSNQPQH
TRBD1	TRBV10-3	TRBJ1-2	AISETHGQGSDGYT
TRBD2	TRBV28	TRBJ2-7	ASKMASGKRVYEQY
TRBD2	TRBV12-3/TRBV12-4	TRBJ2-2	ASHSGINTGELF
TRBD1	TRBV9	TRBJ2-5	ASSVVQGSSQETQY
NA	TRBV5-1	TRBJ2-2	ASSDGTQNTGELF